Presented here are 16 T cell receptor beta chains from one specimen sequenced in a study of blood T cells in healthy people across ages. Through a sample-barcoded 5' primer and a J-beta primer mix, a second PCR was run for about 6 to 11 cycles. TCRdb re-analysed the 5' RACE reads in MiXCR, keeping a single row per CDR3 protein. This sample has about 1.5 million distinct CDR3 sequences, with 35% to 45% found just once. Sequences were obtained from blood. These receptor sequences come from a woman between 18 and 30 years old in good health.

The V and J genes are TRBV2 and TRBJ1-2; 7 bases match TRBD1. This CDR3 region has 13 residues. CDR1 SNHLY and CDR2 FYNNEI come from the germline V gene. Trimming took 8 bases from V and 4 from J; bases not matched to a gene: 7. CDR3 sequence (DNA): TGTGCCAGCGCCCGACAGGGACTCTATGGCTACACCTTC. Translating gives CASARQGLYGYTF.

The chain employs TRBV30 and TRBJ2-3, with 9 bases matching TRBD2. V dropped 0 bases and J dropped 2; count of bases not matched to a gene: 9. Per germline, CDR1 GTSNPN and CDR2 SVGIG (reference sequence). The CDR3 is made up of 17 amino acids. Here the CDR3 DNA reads TGTGCCTGGAGTGTACGCTTGGCTAGCGGGGACACAGATACGCAGTATTTT. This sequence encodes CAWSVRLASGDTDTQYF.

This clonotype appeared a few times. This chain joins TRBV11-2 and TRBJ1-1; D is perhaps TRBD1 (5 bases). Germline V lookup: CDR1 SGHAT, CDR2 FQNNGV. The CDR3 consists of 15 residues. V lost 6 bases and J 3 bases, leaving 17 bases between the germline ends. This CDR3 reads CASSYMGMGDTEAFF. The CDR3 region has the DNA TGTGCCAGCAGTTATATGGGGATGGGGGACACTGAAGCTTTCTTT.

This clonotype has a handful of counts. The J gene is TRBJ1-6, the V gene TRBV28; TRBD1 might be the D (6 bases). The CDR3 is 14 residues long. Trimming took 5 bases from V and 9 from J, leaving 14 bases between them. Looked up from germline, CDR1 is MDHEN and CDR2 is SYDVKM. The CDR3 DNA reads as TGTGCCAGCAGTGTAGTCCAGGGGAGTTCACCCCTCCACTTT. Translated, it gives CASSVVQGSSPLHF.

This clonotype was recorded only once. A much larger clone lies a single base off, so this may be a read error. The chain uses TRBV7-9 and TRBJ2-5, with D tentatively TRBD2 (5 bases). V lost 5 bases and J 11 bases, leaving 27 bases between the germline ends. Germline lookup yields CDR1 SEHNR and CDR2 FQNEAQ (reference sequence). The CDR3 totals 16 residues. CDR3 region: CASSALVVTLYNEQYF. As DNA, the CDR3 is TGTGCCAGCAGCGCACTAGTTGTGACCCTCTACAATGAGCAGTACTTC.

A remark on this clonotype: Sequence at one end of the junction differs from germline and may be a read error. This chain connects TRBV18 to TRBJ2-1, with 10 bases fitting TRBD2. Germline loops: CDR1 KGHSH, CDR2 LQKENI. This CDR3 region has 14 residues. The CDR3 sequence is CVSSPDLAGVEQFF. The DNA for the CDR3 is TGTGTCAGCTCCCCTGATCTAGCGGGAGTCGAGCAGTTCTTC.

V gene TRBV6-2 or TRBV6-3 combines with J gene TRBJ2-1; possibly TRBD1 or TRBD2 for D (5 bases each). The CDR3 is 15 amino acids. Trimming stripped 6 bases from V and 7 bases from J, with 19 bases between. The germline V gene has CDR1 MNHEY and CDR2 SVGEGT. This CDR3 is CASSAWWESGNEQFF. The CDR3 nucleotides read TGTGCCAGCAGCGCGTGGTGGGAGTCAGGGAATGAGCAGTTCTTC.

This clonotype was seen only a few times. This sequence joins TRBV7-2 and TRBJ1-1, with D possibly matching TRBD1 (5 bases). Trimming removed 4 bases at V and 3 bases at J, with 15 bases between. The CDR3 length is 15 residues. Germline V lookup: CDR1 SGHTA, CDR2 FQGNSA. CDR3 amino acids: CASSSTIWGDTEAFF. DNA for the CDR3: TGTGCCAGCAGCTCCACTATATGGGGGGACACTGAAGCTTTCTTT.

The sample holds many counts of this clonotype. As DNA, the CDR3 is TGTGCCATCAGTCCCCCGGGACGGAACAATGAGCAGTTCTTC. Its protein is CAISPPGRNNEQFF. The chain employs TRBV10-3 and TRBJ2-1; D may correspond to TRBD1 or TRBD2 (5 bases each). Germline CDR1 reads ENHRY; CDR2 reads SYGVKD. The CDR3 totals 14 residues. Between the trimmed V and J ends, which lost 5 bases and 5 bases, there was a span of 13 bases.

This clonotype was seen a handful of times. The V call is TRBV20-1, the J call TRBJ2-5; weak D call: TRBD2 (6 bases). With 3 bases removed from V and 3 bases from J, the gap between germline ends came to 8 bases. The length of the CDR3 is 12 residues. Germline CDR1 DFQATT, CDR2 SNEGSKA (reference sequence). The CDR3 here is CSARGLEETQYF. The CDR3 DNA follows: TGCAGTGCTAGGGGACTGGAAGAGACCCAGTACTTC.

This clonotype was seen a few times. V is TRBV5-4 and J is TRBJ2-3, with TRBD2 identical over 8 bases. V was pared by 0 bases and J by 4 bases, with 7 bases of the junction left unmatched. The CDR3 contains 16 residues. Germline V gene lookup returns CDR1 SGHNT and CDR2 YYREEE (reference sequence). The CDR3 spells CASSLGRAGGADTQYF. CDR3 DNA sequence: TGTGCCAGCAGCTTGGGGCGGGCGGGGGGTGCAGATACGCAGTATTTT.

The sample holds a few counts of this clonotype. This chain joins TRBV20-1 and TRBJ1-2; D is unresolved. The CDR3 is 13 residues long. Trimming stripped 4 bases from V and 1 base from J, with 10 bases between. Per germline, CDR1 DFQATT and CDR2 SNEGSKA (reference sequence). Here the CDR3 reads CSAIASNNYGYTF. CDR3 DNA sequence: TGCAGTGCTATAGCCAGTAATAACTATGGCTACACCTTC.

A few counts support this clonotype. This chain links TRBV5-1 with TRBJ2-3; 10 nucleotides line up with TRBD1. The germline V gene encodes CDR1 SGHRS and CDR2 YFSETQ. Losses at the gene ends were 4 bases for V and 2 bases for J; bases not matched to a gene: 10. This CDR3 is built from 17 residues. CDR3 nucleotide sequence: TGCGCCAGCAGCCTAGGGACAGGGGAGGGCCACACAGATACGCAGTATTTT. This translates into CASSLGTGEGHTDTQYF.

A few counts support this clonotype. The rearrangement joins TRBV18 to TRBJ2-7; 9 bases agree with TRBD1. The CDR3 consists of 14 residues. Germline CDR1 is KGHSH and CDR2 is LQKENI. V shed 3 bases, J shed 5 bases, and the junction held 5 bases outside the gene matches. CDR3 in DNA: TGTGCCAGCTCACCCCCGGACAGGGGAGACGAGCAGTACTTC. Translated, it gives CASSPPDRGDEQYF.

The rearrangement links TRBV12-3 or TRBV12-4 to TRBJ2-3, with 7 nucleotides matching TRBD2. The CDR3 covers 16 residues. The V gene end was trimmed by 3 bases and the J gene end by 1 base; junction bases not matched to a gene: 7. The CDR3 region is CASSFRLADGTDTQYF. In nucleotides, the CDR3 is TGTGCCAGCAGTTTCCGCCTAGCGGACGGCACAGATACGCAGTATTTT.

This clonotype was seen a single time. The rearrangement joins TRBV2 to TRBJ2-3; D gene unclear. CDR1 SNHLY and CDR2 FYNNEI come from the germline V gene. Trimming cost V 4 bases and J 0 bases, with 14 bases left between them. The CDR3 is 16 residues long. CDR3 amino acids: CASSGGQAPSTDTQYF. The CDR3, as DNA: TGTGCCAGCAGTGGAGGCCAGGCGCCTAGCACAGATACGCAGTATTTT.